This T cell receptor beta chain was observed in a study of PD-1 and CTLA-4 blockade in melanoma. Trimming took 4 bases from V and 0 from J; bases not matched to a gene: 7. The CDR3 extends over 17 amino acids. The V gene's germline CDR1 is KGHDR and CDR2 SFDVKD. The repertoire was sequenced with immunoSEQ multiplex PCR; TCRdb's copy has only in-frame clones and lacks some. The sample includes tens of thousands of clones, roughly 90% of them seen just once. This clone has only one observation. The clonotype originates from a human donor with melanoma. The chain is built from TRBV24-1 and TRBJ1-5; 8 nucleotides line up with TRBD1. The source was CD8+ T cells from peripheral blood, collected from a patient given anti-PD-1 treatment. CDR3 sequence: CATSDSDRGGSNQPQHF. The CDR3 DNA reads as TGTGCCACCAGTGACTCAGACAGGGGTGGTAGCAATCAGCCCCAGCATTTT.